The sequence of this T cell receptor beta chain was determined in a study of shared clonotypes between healthy human individuals. Positive CCR7 selection of CD45RO-negative cells yielded the naive CD8 cells, and terminally differentiated effector memory CD45RA+ cells were excluded. About this clone: The same CDR3 is also encoded by other DNA sequences in this sample.

CDR1 SGDLS and CDR2 YYNGEE come from the germline V gene. V lost 2 bases, J lost 2 bases, and 0 bases stayed unmatched. The CDR3 runs 13 residues. The repertoire was sequenced with immunoSEQ multiplex PCR; TCRdb's copy has only in-frame clones and lacks some. The sample records hundreds of thousands of clones, 96% being singletons. The V and J genes are TRBV9 and TRBJ2-7; TRBD2 agrees at 8 bases. This TCR derives from a man younger than 45 in good health. The sequenced sample was naive CD8+ T cells sorted from blood. The CDR3 here is CASSVGLAYEQYF. Written as DNA, the CDR3 is TGTGCCAGCAGCGTGGGACTAGCCTACGAGCAGTACTTC.